One T cell receptor (beta chain) is described in this entry. V gave up 3 bases and J gave up 5 bases; unmatched junction bases: 4. The CDR3 contains 14 residues. CDR1 is KGHSH, CDR2 LQKENI, per germline. In TCRdb, the RT-PCR reads were re-called with MiXCR into one record per CDR3 protein. This table has more than 600,000 distinct CDR3 sequences, 11% to 15% appearing once. The sequencing input was memory CD4+ T cells from blood. The source of this sequence is a female donor in good health, serving as a healthy control. The rearrangement joins TRBV18 to TRBJ1-5; 7 bases agree with TRBD1. For the CDR3, the DNA is TGTGCCAGCTCACCGACAGGGAGTGATCAGCCCCAGCATTTT. This gives the protein CASSPTGSDQPQHF.